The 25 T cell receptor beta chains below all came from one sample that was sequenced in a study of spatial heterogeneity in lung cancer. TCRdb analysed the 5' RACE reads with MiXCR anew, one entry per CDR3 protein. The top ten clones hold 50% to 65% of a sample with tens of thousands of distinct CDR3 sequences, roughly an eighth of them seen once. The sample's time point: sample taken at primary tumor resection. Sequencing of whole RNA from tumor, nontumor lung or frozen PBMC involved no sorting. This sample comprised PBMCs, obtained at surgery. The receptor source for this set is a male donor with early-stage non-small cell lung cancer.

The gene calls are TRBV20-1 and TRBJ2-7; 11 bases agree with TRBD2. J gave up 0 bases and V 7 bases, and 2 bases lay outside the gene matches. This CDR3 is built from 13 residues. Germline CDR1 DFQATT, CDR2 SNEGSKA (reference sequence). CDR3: CSGGLAGSYEQYF. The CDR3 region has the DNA TGCAGTGGTGGACTAGCGGGCTCCTACGAGCAGTACTTC.

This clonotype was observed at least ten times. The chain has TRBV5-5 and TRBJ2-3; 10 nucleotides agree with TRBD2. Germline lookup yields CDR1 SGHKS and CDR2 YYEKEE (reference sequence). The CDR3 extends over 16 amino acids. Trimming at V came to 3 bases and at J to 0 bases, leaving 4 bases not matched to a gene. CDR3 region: CASSSLLAGSTDTQYF. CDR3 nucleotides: TGTGCCAGCAGCTCCCTACTAGCGGGAAGCACAGATACGCAGTATTTT.

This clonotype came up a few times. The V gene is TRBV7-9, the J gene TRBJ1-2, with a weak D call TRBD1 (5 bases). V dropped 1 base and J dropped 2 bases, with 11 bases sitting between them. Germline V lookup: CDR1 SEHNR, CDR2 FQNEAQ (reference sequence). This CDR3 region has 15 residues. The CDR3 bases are TGTGCCAGCAGCTTAGAGGGGCAAGGAAACTATGGCTACACCTTC. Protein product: CASSLEGQGNYGYTF.

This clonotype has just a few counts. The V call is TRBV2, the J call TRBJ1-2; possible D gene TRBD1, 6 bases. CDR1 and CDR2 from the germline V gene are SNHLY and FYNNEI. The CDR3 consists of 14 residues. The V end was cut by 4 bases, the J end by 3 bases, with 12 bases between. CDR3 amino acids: CASSGQAADYGYTF. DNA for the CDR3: TGTGCCAGCAGTGGACAGGCCGCAGACTATGGCTACACCTTC.

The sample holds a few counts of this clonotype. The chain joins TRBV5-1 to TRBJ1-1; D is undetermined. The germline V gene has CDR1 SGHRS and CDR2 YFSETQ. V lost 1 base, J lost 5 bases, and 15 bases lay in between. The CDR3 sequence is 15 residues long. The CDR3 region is CASSLLQASGTEAFF. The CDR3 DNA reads TGCGCCAGCAGCTTGTTGCAGGCGTCGGGGACTGAAGCTTTCTTT.

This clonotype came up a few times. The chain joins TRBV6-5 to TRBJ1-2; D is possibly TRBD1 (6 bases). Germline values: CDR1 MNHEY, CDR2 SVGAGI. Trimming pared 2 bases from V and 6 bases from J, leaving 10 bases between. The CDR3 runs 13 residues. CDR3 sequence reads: CASSYNRDNGYTF. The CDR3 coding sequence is TGTGCCAGCAGTTACAACAGGGATAATGGCTACACCTTC.

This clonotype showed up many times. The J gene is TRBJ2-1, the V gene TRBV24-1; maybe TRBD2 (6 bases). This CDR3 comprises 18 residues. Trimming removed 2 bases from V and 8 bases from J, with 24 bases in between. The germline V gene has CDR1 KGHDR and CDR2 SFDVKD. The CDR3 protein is CATSDSTDLTGRQDEQFF. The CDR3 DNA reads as TGTGCCACCAGTGATTCTACCGACTTGACGGGGAGGCAAGATGAGCAGTTCTTC.

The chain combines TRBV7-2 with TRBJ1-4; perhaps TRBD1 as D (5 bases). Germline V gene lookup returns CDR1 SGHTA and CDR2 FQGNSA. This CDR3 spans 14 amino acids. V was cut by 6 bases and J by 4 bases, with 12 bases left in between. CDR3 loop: CASRVGPINEKLFF. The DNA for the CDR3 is TGTGCCAGCAGAGTGGGACCAATTAATGAAAAACTGTTTTTT.

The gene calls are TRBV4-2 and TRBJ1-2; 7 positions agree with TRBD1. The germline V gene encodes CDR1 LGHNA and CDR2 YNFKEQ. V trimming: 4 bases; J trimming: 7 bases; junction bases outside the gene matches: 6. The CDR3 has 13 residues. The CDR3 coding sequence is TGTGCCAGCAGCCCTCGACAGGGTGCTGGCTACACCTTC. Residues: CASSPRQGAGYTF.

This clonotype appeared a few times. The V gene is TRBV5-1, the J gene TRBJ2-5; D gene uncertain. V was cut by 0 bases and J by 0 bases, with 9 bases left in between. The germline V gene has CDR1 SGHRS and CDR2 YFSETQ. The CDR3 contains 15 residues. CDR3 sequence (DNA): TGCGCCAGCAGCTTGGGACTGGAGTACCAAGAGACCCAGTACTTC. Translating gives CASSLGLEYQETQYF.

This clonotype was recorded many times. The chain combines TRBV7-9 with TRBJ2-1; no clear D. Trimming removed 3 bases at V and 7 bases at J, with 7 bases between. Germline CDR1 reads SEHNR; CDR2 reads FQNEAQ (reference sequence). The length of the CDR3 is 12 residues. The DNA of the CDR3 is TGTGCCAGCAGCTTCCTGGGAAATGAGCAGTTCTTC. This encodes CASSFLGNEQFF.

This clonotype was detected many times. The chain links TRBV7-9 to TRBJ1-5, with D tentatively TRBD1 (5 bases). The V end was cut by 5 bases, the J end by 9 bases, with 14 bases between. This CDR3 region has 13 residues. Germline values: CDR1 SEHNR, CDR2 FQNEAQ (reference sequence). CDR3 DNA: TGTGCCAGCAGCCCCGGGGGGGGTGGGCCCCAGCATTTT. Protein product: CASSPGGGGPQHF.

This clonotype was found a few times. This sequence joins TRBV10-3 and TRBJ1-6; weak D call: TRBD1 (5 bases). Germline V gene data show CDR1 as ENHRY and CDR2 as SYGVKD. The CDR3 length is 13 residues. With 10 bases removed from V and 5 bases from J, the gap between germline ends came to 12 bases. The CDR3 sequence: CATGTQDNSPLHF. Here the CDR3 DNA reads TGTGCCACCGGGACGCAGGATAATTCACCCCTCCACTTT.

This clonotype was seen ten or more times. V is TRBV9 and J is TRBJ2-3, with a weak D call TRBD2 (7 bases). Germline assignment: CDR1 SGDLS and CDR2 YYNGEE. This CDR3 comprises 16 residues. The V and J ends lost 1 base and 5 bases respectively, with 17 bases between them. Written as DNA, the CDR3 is TGTGCCAGCAGCGTAAGGAGGACGGGGGGCGAAGATACGCAGTATTTT. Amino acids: CASSVRRTGGEDTQYF.

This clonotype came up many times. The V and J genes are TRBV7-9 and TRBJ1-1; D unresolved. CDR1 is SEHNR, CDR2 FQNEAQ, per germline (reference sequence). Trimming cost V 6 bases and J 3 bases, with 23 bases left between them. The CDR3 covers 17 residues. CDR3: CASSPPRGLYLDTEAFF. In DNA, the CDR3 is TGTGCCAGCAGTCCCCCAAGAGGGTTGTACCTAGACACTGAAGCTTTCTTT.

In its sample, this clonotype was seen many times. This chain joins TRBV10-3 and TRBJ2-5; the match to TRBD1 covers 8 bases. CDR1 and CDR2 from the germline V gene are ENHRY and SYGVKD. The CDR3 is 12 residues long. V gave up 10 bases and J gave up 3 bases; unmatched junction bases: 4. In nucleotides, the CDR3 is TGTGCCACCCGACAGGGGAAAGAGACCCAGTACTTC. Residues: CATRQGKETQYF.

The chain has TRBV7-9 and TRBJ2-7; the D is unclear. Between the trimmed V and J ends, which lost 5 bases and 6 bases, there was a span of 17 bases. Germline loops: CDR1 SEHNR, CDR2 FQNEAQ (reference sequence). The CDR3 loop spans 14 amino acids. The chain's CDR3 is CASSEPPQVGEQYF. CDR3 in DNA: TGTGCCAGCAGCGAACCCCCTCAGGTCGGCGAGCAGTACTTC.

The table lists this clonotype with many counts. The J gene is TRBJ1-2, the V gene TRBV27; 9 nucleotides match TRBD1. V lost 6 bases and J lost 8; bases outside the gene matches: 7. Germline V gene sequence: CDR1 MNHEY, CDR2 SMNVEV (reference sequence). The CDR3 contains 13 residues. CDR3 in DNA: TGTGCCAGCAGCCCAGGACAGGGGAGCGGCTACACCTTC. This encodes CASSPGQGSGYTF.

The DNA of the CDR3 is TGTGCCAGCAGTGAGCGGACAGGGGGGGCCGTTCAGCCCCAGCATTTT. Its protein product is CASSERTGGAVQPQHF. The J gene is TRBJ1-5, the V gene TRBV2; 10 nucleotides match TRBD1. Germline CDR1 and CDR2: SNHLY and FYNNEI. CDR3 length: 16 residues. V shed 3 bases and J 6 bases; nucleotides not matched to a gene: 8.

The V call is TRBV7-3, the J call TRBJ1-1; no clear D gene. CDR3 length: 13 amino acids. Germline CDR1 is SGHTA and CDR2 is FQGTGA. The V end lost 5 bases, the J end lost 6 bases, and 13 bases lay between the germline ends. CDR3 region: CASSTSGGAEAFF. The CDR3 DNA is TGTGCCAGCAGCACAAGTGGCGGTGCTGAAGCTTTCTTT. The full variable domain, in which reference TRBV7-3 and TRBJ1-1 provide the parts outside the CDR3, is GAGVSQTPSNKVTEKGKYVELRCDPISGHTALYWYRQSLGQGPEFLIYFQGTGAADDSGLPNDRFFAVRPEGSVSTLKIQRTERGDSAVYLCASSTSGGAEAFFGQGTRLTVV.

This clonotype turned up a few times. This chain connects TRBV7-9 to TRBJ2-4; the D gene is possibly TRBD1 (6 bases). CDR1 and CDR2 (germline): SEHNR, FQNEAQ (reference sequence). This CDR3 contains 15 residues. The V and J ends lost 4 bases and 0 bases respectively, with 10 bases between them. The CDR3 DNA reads TGTGCCAGCAGCTCTCAAGGGGGAGCCAAAAACATTCAGTACTTC. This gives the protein CASSSQGGAKNIQYF.

CDR3 amino acids: CASRRGLATQETQYF. As DNA, the CDR3 is TGTGCCAGCAGGCGAGGACTAGCGACTCAAGAGACCCAGTACTTC. The chain joins TRBV7-9 to TRBJ2-5; 9 nucleotides agree with TRBD2. CDR1 and CDR2 from the germline V gene are SEHNR and FQNEAQ (reference sequence). V lost 6 bases, J lost 2 bases, and 7 bases stayed unmatched. The CDR3 is 15 amino acids.

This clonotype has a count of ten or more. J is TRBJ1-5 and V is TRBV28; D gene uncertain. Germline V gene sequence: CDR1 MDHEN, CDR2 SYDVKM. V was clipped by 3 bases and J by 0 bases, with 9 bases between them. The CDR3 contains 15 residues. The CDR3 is CASSFMENSNQPQHF. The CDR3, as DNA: TGTGCCAGCAGTTTCATGGAAAATAGCAATCAGCCCCAGCATTTT.

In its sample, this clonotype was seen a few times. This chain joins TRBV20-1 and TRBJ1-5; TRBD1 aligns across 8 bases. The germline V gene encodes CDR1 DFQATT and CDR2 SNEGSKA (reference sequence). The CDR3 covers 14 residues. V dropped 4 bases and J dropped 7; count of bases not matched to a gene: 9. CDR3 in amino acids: CSANDRGLGQPQHF. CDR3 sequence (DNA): TGCAGTGCTAACGACAGGGGTTTGGGACAGCCCCAGCATTTT.

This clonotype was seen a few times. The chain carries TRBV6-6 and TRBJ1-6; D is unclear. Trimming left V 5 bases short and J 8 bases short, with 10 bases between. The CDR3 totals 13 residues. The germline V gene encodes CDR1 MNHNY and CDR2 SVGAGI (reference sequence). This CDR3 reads CASSDNQYSPLHF. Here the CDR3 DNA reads TGTGCCAGCAGTGACAACCAGTATTCACCCCTCCACTTT.